This TCR beta chain was identified in a study of response to subunit inactivated influenza vaccine. Study results and limitations: T cells newly recruited by each seasonal influenza vaccination are few, the authors suggested.

This clonotype was picked up a small number of times. Its target is unknown. TCRdb analysed the RT-PCR reads with MiXCR anew, one entry per CDR3 protein. The data hold about 180,000 distinct CDR3 sequences, with about 10% observed a single time. This receptor was obtained from a man in his fifties who received an inactivated influenza vaccine. The sequenced sample was non-naive T cells sorted from PBMCs, obtained on the day of vaccination.

The CDR3 coding sequence is TGTGCCAGCAGCCAAGCTGGGCGGTCCATATTGGAGACCCAGTACTTC. Amino acids: CASSQAGRSILETQYF. The chain employs TRBV3-1 and TRBJ2-5, with no clear D. V lost 1 base, J lost 5 bases, and 17 bases lay in between. The CDR3 contains 16 residues. Germline V gives CDR1 LGHDT, CDR2 YNNKEL (reference sequence).